This T cell receptor beta chain was sequenced in a study of shared clonotypes between healthy human individuals. Germline V gene lookup returns CDR1 LNHDA and CDR2 SQIVND (reference sequence). The V end was cut by 3 bases, the J end by 5 bases, with 13 bases between. This CDR3 contains 14 residues. Naive CD8 cells, CD45RO-negative and positively selected for CCR7, excluded terminally differentiated effector memory CD45RA+ cells. Some clones are missing from TCRdb's copy, which holds only in-frame ones; the method was immunoSEQ multiplex PCR. This table holds a few hundred thousand clones, around 95% found once.

The sequence came from a woman in her 30s in good health. Sample: naive CD8+ T cells sorted from blood. The chain couples TRBV19 to TRBJ2-5, with a weak D call TRBD1 (6 bases). CDR3 in amino acids: CASSIHDRSETQYF. CDR3 bases: TGTGCCAGTAGTATCCACGACAGGTCTGAGACCCAGTACTTC.